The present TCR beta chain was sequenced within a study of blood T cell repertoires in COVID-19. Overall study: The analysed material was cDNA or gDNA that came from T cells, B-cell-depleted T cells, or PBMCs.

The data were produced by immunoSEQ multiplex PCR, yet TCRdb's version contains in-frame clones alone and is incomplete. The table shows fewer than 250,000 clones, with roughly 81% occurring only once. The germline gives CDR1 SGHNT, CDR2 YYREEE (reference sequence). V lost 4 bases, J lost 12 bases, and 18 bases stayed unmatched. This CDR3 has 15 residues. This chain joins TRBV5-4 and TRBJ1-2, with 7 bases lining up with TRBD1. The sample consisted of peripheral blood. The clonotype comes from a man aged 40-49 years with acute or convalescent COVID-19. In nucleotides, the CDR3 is TGTGCCAGCAGCGGGGAGGACAGGCACCAGTATGGGGACACCTTC. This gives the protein CASSGEDRHQYGDTF.